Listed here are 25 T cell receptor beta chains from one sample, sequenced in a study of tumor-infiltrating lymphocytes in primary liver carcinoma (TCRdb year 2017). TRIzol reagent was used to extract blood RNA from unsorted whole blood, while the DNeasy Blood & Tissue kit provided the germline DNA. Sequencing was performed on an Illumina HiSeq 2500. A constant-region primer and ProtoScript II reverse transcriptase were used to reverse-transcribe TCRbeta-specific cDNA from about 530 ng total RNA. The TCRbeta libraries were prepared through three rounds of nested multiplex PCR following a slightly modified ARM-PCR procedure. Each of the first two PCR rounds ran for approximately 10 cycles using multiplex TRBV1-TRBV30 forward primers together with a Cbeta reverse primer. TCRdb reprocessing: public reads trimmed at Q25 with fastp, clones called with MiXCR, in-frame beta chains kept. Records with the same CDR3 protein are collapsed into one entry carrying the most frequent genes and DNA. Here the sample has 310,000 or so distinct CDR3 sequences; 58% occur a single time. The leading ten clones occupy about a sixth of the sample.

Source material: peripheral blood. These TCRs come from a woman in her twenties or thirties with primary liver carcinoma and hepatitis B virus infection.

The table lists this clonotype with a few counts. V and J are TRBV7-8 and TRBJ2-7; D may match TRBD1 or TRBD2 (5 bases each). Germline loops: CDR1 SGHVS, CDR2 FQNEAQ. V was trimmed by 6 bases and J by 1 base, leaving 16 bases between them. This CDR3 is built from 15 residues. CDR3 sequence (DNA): TGTGCCAGCAGTTTACGGGACGTGGGGTCCTACGAGCAGTACTTC. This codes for CASSLRDVGSYEQYF.

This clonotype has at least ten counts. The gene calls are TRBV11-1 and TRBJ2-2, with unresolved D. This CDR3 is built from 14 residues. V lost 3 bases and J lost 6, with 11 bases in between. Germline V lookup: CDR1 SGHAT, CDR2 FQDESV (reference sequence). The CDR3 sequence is CASSFTLNAGELFF. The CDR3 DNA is TGTGCCAGCAGCTTTACCCTAAACGCCGGGGAGCTGTTTTTT. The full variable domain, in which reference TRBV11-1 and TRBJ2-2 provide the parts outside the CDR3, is EAEVAQSPRYKITEKSQAVAFWCDPISGHATLYWYRQILGQGPELLVQFQDESVVDDSQLPKDRFSAERLKGVDSTLKIQPAELGDSAMYLCASSFTLNAGELFFGEGSRLTVL.

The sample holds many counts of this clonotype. The CDR3 bases are TGTGCCAGCAGTTGGGTCCTGGCCAGTACGCAGTATTTT. The encoded protein is CASSWVLASTQYF. The rearrangement links TRBV6-5 to TRBJ2-3, with unresolved D. The CDR3 length is 13 residues. Germline V gene lookup returns CDR1 MNHEY and CDR2 SVGAGI. Trimming shortened V by 4 bases and J by 8 bases, and 13 bases separated the two germline ends.

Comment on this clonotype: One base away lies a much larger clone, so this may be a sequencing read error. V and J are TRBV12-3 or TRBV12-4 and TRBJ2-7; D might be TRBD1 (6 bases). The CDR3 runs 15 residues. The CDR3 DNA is TGTGCCGGCAGTTTAGGCAGGGGAATTGGGTACGAGCAGTACTTC. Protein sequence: CAGSLGRGIGYEQYF.

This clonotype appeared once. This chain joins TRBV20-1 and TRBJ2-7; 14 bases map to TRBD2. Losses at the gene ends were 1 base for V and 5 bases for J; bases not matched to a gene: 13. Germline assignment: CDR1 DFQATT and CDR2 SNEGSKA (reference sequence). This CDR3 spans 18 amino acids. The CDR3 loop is CSARVLGLAGVKMDEQYF. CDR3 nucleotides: TGCAGTGCTAGAGTTTTGGGACTAGCGGGAGTTAAAATGGACGAGCAGTACTTC.

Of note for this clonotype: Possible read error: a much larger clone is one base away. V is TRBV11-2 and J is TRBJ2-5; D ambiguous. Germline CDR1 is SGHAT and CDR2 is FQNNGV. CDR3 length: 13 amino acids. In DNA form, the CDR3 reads TGTCCCAGCAGCGTCGCCGACCAAGAGACCCAGTACTTC. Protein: CPSSVADQETQYF.

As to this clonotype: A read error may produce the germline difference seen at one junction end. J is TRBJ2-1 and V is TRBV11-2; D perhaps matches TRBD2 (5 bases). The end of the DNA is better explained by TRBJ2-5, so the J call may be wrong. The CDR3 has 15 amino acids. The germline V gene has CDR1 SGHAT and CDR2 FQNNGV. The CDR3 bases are TGCGCCAGCAGCTTAGTTGGGGTAGAGGGCATGACCCAGTACTTC. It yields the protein CASSLVGVEGMTQYF.

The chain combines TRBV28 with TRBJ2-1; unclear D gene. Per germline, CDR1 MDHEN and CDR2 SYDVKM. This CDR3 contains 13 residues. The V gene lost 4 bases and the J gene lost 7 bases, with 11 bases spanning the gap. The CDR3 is CASSSDTENEQFF. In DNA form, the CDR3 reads TGTGCCAGCAGTTCTGATACGGAAAATGAGCAGTTCTTC.

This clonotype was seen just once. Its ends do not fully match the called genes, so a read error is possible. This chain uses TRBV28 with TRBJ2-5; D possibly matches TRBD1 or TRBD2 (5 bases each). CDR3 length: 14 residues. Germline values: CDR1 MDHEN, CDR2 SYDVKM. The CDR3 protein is CVSSGEGEGETQYF. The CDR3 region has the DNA TGTGTCAGCAGTGGCGAGGGAGAGGGGGAGACCCAGTACTTC.

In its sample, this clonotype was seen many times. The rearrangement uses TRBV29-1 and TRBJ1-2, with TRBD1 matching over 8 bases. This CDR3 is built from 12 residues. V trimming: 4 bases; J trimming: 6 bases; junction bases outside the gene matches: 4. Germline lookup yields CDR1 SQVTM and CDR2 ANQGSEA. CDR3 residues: CSVGQQGDGYTF. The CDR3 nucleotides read TGCAGCGTTGGGCAACAGGGGGATGGCTACACCTTC.

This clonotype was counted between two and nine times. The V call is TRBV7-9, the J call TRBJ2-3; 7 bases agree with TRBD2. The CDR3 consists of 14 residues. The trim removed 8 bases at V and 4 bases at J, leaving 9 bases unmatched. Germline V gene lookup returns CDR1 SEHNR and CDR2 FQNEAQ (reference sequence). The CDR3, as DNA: TGTGCCAGCGGTCCGGGAGGCCCCGCAGATACGCAGTATTTT. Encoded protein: CASGPGGPADTQYF.

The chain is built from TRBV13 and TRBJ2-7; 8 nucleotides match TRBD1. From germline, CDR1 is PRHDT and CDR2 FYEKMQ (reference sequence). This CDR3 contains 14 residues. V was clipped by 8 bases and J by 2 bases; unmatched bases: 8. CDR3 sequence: CASCSGQAAYEQYF. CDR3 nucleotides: TGTGCCAGCTGCTCGGGACAGGCGGCCTACGAGCAGTACTTC.

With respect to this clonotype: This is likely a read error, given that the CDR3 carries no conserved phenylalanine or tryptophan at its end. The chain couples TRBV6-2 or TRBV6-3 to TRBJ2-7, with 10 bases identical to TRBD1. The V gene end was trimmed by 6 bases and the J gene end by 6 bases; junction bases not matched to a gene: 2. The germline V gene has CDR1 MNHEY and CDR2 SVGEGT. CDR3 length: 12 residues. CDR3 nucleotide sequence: TGTGCCAGCAGCGGACAGGGGGTCGAGCAGTACTCC. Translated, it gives CASSGQGVEQYS.

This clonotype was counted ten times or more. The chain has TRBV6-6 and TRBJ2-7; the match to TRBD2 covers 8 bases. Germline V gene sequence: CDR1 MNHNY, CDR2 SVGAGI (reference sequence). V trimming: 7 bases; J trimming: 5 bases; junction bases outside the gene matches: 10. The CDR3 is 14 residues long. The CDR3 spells CASTMGLGKDEQYF. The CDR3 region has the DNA TGTGCCAGCACCATGGGACTAGGGAAAGACGAGCAGTACTTC.

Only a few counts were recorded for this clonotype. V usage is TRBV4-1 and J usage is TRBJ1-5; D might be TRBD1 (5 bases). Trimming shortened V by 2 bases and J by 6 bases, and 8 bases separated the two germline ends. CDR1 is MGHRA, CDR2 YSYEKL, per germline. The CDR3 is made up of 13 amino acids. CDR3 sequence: CASSQSQGQPQHF. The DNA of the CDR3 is TGCGCCAGCAGCCAATCCCAGGGTCAGCCCCAGCATTTT.

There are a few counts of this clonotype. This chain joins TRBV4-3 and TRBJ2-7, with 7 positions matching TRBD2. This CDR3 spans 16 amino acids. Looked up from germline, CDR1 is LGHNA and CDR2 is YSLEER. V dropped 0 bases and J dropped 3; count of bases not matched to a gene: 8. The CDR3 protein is CASSQDRSSGLYEQYF. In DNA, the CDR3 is TGCGCCAGCAGCCAAGATCGGTCTAGCGGACTCTACGAGCAGTACTTC.

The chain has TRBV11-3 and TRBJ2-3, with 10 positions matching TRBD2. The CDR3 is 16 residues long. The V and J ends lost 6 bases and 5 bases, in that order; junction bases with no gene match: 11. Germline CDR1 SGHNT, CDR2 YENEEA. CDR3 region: CASRIGLADLGDTQYF. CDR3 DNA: TGTGCCAGCAGAATAGGACTAGCGGATTTGGGAGATACGCAGTATTTT. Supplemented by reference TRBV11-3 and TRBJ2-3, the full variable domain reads EAGVVQSPRYKIIEKKQPVAFWCNPISGHNTLYWYLQNLGQGPELLIRYENEEAVDDSQLPKDRFSAERLKGVDSTLKIQPAELGDSAVYLCASRIGLADLGDTQYFGPGTRLTVL.

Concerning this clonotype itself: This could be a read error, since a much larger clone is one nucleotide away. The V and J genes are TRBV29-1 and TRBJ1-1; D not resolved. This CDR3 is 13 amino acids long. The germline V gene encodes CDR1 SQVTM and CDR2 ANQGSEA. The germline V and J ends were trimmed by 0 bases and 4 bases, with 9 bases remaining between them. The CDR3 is CSVEEFRSTEAFF. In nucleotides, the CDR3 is TGCAGCGTTGAAGAGTTCCGAAGCACTGAAGCTTTCTTT.

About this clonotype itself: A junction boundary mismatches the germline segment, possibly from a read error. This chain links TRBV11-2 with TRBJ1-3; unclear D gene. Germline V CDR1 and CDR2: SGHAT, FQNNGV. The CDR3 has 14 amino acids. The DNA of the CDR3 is TGTACCAGCAGCCCGCCCAGCGTTTCGAACGCCATATATTTT. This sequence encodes CTSSPPSVSNAIYF.

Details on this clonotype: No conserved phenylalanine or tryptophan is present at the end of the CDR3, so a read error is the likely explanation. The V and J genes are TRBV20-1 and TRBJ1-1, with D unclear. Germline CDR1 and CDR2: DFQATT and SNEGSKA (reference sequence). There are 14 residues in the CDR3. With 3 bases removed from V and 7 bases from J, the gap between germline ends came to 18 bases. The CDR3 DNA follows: TGCAGTGCTAGGCGCCCATTAGGTGACATTGAAGCTTTCATT. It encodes CSARRPLGDIEAFI.

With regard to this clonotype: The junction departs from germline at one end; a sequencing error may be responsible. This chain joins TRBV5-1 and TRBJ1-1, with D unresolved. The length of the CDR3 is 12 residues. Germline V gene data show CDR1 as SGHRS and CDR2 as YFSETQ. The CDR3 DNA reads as TGCGCCAGCAGCTTGACGGAGCGGGAAGCTCTCTTT. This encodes CASSLTEREALF.

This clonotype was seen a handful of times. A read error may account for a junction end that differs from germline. CDR3 coding DNA: TGTGCCACAGCCCGGGACGCTGATCATCCCCAGCATTTT. This sequence encodes CATARDADHPQHF. The chain uses TRBV12-3 or TRBV12-4 and TRBJ1-5; perhaps TRBD1 as D (5 bases). The CDR3 consists of 13 residues.

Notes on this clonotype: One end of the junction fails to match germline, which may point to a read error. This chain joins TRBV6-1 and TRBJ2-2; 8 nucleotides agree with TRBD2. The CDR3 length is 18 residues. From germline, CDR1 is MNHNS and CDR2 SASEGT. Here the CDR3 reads CASSEALTGGANTGELFF. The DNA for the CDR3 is TGTGCCAGCAGTGAAGCATTGACGGGAGGGGCGAACACCGGGGAGCTGTTCTTT.

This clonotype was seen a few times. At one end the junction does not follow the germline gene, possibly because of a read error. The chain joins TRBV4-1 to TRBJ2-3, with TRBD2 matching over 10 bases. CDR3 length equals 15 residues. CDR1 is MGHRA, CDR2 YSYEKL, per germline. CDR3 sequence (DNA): TGCGGCAGCAGCCAAGTAGCGGGGGGATCAGATACGCAGTATTTT. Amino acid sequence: CGSSQVAGGSDTQYF.

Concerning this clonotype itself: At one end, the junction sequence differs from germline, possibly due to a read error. DNA of the CDR3: TGTGCCAGCAGCCCCGGGACCGGGTCCCGCCTAGTAGATACGCAGTTTTTT. Its translation: CASSPGTGSRLVDTQFF. The chain employs TRBV11-2 and TRBJ2-3, with D perhaps assigned TRBD1 or TRBD2 (5 bases each). The germline V gene encodes CDR1 SGHAT and CDR2 FQNNGV. CDR3 length: 17 amino acids.